The entry below describes one TCR beta chain. It lacks a known antigen. No base qualities exist here, and no much larger clone lies one base off it. To demonstrate the VDJtools post-analysis software, TCR beta repertoires were profiled from the peripheral blood of roughly 14 young patients with multiple sclerosis. The patients with multiple sclerosis were children and adolescents between about 6 and 15 years of age. The data are from a study of post-analysis software for immune sequencing data (dated by TCRdb to about 2015). For context, the study as a whole: Recorded disease courses included relapsing-remitting, secondary progressive and progressive-relapsing multiple sclerosis, with some patients lacking subtype annotation. Patient repertoires were compared against some twelve previously published healthy control repertoires from donors aged roughly 6 to 28 years. A subset of samples was prepared in parallel using single-end sample barcoding, then pooled and co-amplified after Illumina adapter ligation. The investigation overall reported the following: When samples were clustered directly using the F measure, samples prepared in the same batch co-clustered strongly, which prompted a batch-effect correction. The control group was slightly older than the multiple sclerosis patient group. Patients showed significantly higher frequencies than controls for about 5 TRBV segments, among them TRBV5-6, TRBV5-1 and TRBV20-1. Significantly lower normalized Chao1 diversity was found in multiple sclerosis patients than in controls, suggesting substantial peripheral T-cell clonal expansion.

The receptor library was made with PCR. Reads for this sample came from an Illumina HiSeq 2500. To reduce PCR and sequencing biases, unique molecular identifiers were built into the TCR beta cDNA libraries. Roughly 0.5 million cDNA molecules were obtained per 1 to 10 million input T cells, so each molecule approximated one T cell. The patient libraries were prepared and sequenced with the same protocol used for the earlier healthy control dataset. Within a given batch, samples were prepared together, multiplexed and sequenced on the same HiSeq lane. The study's own analysis went as follows. Raw barcoded reads were processed with MIGEC, discarding single-read molecular identifier groups before consensus assembly and CDR3 extraction. VDJtools was used for post-analysis of the clonotype tables, with diversity normalized by down-sampling every dataset to the smallest sample size. To correct batch-related cross-sample contamination, repertoire overlap clustering matched CDR3 amino acid sequences but not nucleotide sequences. The raw public data were reprocessed by TCRdb itself: fastp quality trimming at Q25, MiXCR clonotype calling, in-frame beta chains only. Rows with a matching CDR3 protein are joined into one entry that keeps the most common DNA and genes. TCRdb's processing, not the authors', yielded these V and J calls. This sample has hundreds of thousands of distinct CDR3 sequences in its table, and about 40% of those were observed once. Around 1.7% of the sample is in the top ten clones.

The CDR3 runs 15 residues from the cysteine to the phenylalanine. Kept here is only the CDR3 DNA, which spans 45 bases and is read in frame from base 1. CDR1 and CDR2 were assigned from the germline V gene as LGHNT and FRNRAP. The V end loses 4 bases and the J end loses 7 bases, and a stretch of 16 bases separates them. The origin of this receptor is a girl aged 10 to 17 with multiple sclerosis. The sequence joins TRBV12-5 to TRBJ2-2; the D element might be TRBD1 or TRBD2, as each aligns at 6 bases. Source material: blood. The CDR3 amino acid sequence is: CASGSSGGPGGELFF. The sequence in DNA is TGTGCTAGTGGTTCCAGTGGGGGGCCGGGCGGGGAGCTGTTTTTT.